The 8 T cell receptor beta chains presented below share a single source sample, sequenced in a study of CD4+ T cells in melanoma. The protocol was immunoSEQ multiplex PCR, while the TCRdb copy is restricted to in-frame clones and leaves out a portion. The sample contains under 10,000 clones, 70% to 75% of which appear only once. The sequencing sample was made of cells from a culture (not recorded whether cultured in vitro). These receptors originate from a human donor with melanoma.

The rearrangement joins TRBV5-1 to TRBJ2-5; 12 nucleotides match TRBD1. The CDR3 has 16 amino acids. V trimming: 0 bases; J trimming: 11 bases; junction bases outside the gene matches: 11. Germline CDR1 SGHRS, CDR2 YFSETQ. The CDR3 loop is CASSLAPLGTGGGQYF. CDR3 nucleotides: TGCGCCAGCAGCTTGGCTCCTCTCGGGACAGGGGGCGGGCAGTACTTC. Combining the CDR3 with reference TRBV5-1 and TRBJ2-5 gives the whole variable domain KAGVTQTPRYLIKTRGQQVTLSCSPISGHRSVSWYQQTPGQGLQFLFEYFSETQRNKGNFPGRFSGRQFSNSRSEMNVSTLELGDSALYLCASSLAPLGTGGGQYFGPGTRLLVL.

The chain carries TRBV9 and TRBJ2-1; 9 bases fit TRBD2. The CDR3 sequence is 19 residues long. V shed 3 bases, J shed 7 bases, and the junction held 20 bases outside the gene matches. Looked up from germline, CDR1 is SGDLS and CDR2 is YYNGEE. CDR3 nucleotides: TGTGCCAGCAGCGGGAATCGCGGGAAGGCTAGCGGGACCGGGAATGAGCAGTTCTTC. Translated: CASSGNRGKASGTGNEQFF. Using reference TRBV9 and TRBJ2-1 for the parts outside the CDR3, the full variable domain is DSGVTQTPKHLITATGQRVTLRCSPRSGDLSVYWYQQSLDQGLQFLIQYYNGEERAKGNILERFSAQQFPDLHSELNLSSLELGDSALYFCASSGNRGKASGTGNEQFFGPGTRLTVL.

The sample holds a few counts of this clone. The gene calls are TRBV29-1 and TRBJ2-7, with 14 bases identical to TRBD2. This CDR3 spans 15 amino acids. The germline gives CDR1 SQVTM, CDR2 ANQGSEA. V was clipped by 7 bases and J by 2 bases; unmatched bases: 7. The CDR3 is CSAGTSGGGPYEQYF. DNA for the CDR3: TGCAGCGCCGGGACTAGCGGGGGAGGGCCCTACGAGCAGTACTTC.

V and J are TRBV29-1 and TRBJ2-2, with a possible D match to TRBD1 (5 bases). There are 14 residues in the CDR3. The V and J ends lost 6 bases and 4 bases respectively, with 15 bases between them. CDR1 is SQVTM and CDR2 is ANQGSEA in the germline V gene. CDR3 nucleotide sequence: TGCAGCGTCGCTCTTGGGGCCTTCACCGGGGAGCTGTTTTTT. Its translation: CSVALGAFTGELFF.

This clone was seen a single time. The chain carries TRBV2 and TRBJ2-7, with D perhaps given as TRBD1 or TRBD2 (5 bases each). Germline assignment: CDR1 SNHLY and CDR2 FYNNEI. This CDR3 has 13 amino acids. V lost 6 bases and J 7 bases, leaving 16 bases between the germline ends. The CDR3 DNA is TGTGCCAGCAGCCAAACGGAGGCAGGGGAGCAGTACTTC. Protein product: CASSQTEAGEQYF.

With respect to this clone: At one of its ends the junction is not consistent with the germline gene, which may arise from a read error. CDR3 coding DNA: TGTGCTAGTGGACAAAGGAACACTGACGCTTTCTTT. It is translated as CASGQRNTDAFF. The chain employs TRBV12-5 and TRBJ1-1; D not resolved. The germline V gene encodes CDR1 LGHNT and CDR2 FRNRAP. The CDR3 contains 12 residues.

The chain is built from TRBV14 and TRBJ2-1; 10 positions agree with TRBD2. J was trimmed by 9 bases and V by 4 bases; bases with no gene match: 9. The CDR3 extends over 15 amino acids. Germline V gene sequence: CDR1 SGHDN, CDR2 FVKESK. CDR3 nucleotides: TGTGCCAGCAGCCTCTTAGCGGGGGGCCAGGGTGAGCAGTTCTTC. Amino acids: CASSLLAGGQGEQFF.

The V call is TRBV4-1, the J call TRBJ2-5; 9 bases agree with TRBD2. CDR3 length: 18 residues. From germline, CDR1 is MGHRA and CDR2 YSYEKL. V dropped 0 bases and J dropped 5; count of bases not matched to a gene: 13. The CDR3 loop reads CASSQDRPSGATGETQYF. The CDR3 DNA follows: TGCGCCAGCAGCCAAGATAGGCCTAGCGGGGCTACTGGGGAGACCCAGTACTTC.